This entry is about one TCR beta chain. The sample contains more than one DNA sequence encoding this CDR3. Germline CDR1 reads LNHNV; CDR2 reads YYDKDF (reference sequence). This CDR3 is built from 15 residues. V lost 1 base and J lost 4, with 10 bases in between. All patients were mismatch repair deficient, assessed by either PCR or immunohistochemistry. This entry is derived from a study of PD-1 blockade in mismatch repair-deficient tumors. Clones were read by immunoSEQ multiplex PCR, and TCRdb kept only the in-frame ones, dropping some. The repertoire holds fewer than 100,000 clones, with roughly 80% as singletons.

This sequence originates from an adult with mismatch repair-deficient cancer. The genes are TRBV15 and TRBJ1-4, with D hard to call. The material sequenced was peripheral blood, taken 12 weeks after starting pembrolizumab. The CDR3 loop is CATSRGPYNNEKLFF. CDR3 in DNA: TGTGCCACCAGCAGAGGACCTTATAATAATGAAAAACTGTTTTTT.